The sequence of this T cell receptor beta chain was determined in a study of post-analysis software for immune sequencing data. Study details: Recorded disease courses covered relapsing-remitting, secondary progressive and progressive-relapsing multiple sclerosis. Some patients had no subtype annotation.

TCR beta libraries were prepared from cDNA with unique molecular identifiers. TCRdb fed the PCR reads into MiXCR, producing one record per CDR3 protein. This sample has more than 500,000 distinct CDR3 sequences; about a third occur once, and the top ten carry around 6%. This clonotype was counted a few times. No antigen is known for it. V lost 5 bases to trimming and J lost 7 bases, with 8 bases between them. Germline V gene lookup returns CDR1 SEHNR and CDR2 FQNEAQ (reference sequence). The CDR3 loop spans 12 amino acids. Findings of the study overall: There were several TRBV segments more frequent in patients than controls, and TRBV5-6, TRBV5-1 and TRBV20-1 were among them. Significantly lower normalized Chao1 diversity was seen in multiple sclerosis patients than in controls.

Sequenced input: blood. This receptor was taken from a girl younger than 18 with multiple sclerosis. The chain uses TRBV7-9 and TRBJ1-4, with D perhaps TRBD1 (5 bases). The chain's CDR3 is CASSHQGEKLFF. The CDR3 DNA is TGTGCCAGCAGCCATCAGGGTGAAAAACTGTTTTTT.